One TCR beta chain is described in this entry. What it binds is unknown. This record comes from a study of prognosis after radiotherapy for stage I lung cancer. Overall study context: In the span from 2018 to early 2019, stage I non-small cell lung cancer patients were enrolled. Findings and caveats of the study: Tumor-specific status of the expanded TCR clones was not determined in the analysis. Some patients went on to develop distant metastases. Their Shannon entropy after stereotactic body radiation therapy was lower, and its change from baseline was also lower.

The TCR beta CDR3 region was amplified from genomic DNA, with two rounds of multiplex PCR being used for the amplification. Primers targeting each individual TRBV and TRBJ gene were applied in first-round PCR. There were universal primers used in the second PCR round. TCRdb reanalysed the multiplex PCR reads using MiXCR and keeps one entry per CDR3 protein. The sample has fewer than 25,000 distinct CDR3 sequences, about 40% seen once. CDR1 DFQATT and CDR2 SNEGSKA come from the germline V gene (reference sequence). V lost 6 bases to trimming and J lost 8 bases; unmatched junction nucleotides: 13. This CDR3 is built from 14 residues.

Sequences were derived from PBMCs, sampled before or after stereotactic body radiation therapy (not recorded which). The TCR comes from a donor aged 50 or older with non-small cell lung cancer. The chain joins TRBV20-1 to TRBJ2-1, with 7 nucleotides matching TRBD2. The CDR3 loop reads CSAQGERDFHEQFF. In DNA, the CDR3 is TGCAGTGCCCAAGGTGAGCGGGACTTCCATGAGCAGTTCTTC.